The T cell receptor beta chain under discussion was sequenced for a study of cytomegalovirus exposure and HLA in healthy donors. On the study more broadly: About 82 million unique TCRs from HLA-typed donors were held in an early release of data. Findings and caveats of the study: Later analysis revealed greater clonal expansion in HLA-associated TCR beta chains than in equally common others. In an earlier analysis, about 87% or about 30%: the productive usage of most TCR beta V segments. Some V segments could not be told apart, so they were left out, TRBV6-2 and TRBV6-3 among them.

The study ran its PCR with 60 Vbeta and 13 Jbeta primers. The assay was immunoSEQ multiplex PCR, and TCRdb's table has in-frame clones only and misses some. This sample has some 150,000 clones; around 79% occur once, and the top ten carry nearly 4%. V dropped 3 bases and J dropped 3; count of bases not matched to a gene: 4. The germline CDR1 and CDR2 sequences are LNHDA and SQIVND (reference sequence). The CDR3 has 15 residues. This clone has a handful of counts. Its antigen is unidentified. The chain employs TRBV19 and TRBJ2-7; 11 nucleotides match TRBD2. This clonotype originated in a male donor in good health and CMV-seronegative. Sequenced material: PBMCs. CDR3 protein: CASSILAGGHYEQYF. For the CDR3, the DNA is TGTGCCAGTAGTATCCTAGCGGGAGGACACTACGAGCAGTACTTC.